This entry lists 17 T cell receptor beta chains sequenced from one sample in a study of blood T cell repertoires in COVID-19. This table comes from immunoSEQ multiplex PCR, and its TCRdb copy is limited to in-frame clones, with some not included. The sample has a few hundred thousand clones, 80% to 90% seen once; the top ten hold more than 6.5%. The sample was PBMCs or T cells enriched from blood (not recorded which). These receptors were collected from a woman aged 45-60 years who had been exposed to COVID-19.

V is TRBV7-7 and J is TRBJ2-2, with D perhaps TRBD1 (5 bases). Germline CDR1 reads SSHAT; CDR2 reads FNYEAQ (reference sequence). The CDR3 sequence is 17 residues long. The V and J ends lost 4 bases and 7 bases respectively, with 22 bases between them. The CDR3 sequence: CASSYSLSQGKGGELFF. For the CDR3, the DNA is TGTGCCAGCAGCTATAGTCTATCTCAGGGAAAAGGCGGGGAGCTGTTTTTT.

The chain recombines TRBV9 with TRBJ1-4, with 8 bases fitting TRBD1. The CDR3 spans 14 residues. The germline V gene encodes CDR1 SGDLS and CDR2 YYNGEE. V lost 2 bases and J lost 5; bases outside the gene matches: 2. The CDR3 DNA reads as TGTGCCAGCAGCGTGACAGGGGCAAATGAAAAACTGTTTTTT. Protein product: CASSVTGANEKLFF.

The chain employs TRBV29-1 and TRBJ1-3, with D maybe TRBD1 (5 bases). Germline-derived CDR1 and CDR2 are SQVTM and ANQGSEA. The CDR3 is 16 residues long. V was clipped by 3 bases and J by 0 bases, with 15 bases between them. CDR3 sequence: CSVEGPGRASGNTIYF. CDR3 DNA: TGCAGCGTTGAGGGCCCGGGCAGGGCCTCTGGAAACACCATATATTTT. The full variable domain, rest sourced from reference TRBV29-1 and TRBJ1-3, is SAVISQKPSRDICQRGTSLTIQCQVDSQVTMMFWYRQQPGQSLTLIATANQGSEATYESGFVIDKFPISRPNLTFSTLTVSNMSPEDSSIYLCSVEGPGRASGNTIYFGEGSWLTVV.

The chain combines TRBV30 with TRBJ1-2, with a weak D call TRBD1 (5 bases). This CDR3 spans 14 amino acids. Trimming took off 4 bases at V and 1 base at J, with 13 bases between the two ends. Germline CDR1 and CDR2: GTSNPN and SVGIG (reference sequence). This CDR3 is CAWNLRQINYGYTF. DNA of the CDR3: TGTGCCTGGAATCTCAGACAGATTAACTATGGCTACACCTTC.

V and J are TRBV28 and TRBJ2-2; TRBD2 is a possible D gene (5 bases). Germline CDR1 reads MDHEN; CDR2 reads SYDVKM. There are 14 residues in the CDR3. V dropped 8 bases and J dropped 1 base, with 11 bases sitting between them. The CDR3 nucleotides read TGTGCCAGCTCCTCGGCGGGGAACACCGGGGAGCTGTTTTTT. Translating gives CASSSAGNTGELFF.

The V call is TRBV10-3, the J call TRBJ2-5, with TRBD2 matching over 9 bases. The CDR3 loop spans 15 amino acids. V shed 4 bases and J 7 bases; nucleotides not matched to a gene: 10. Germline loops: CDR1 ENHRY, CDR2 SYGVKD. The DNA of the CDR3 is TGTGCCATCAGTGGATCGGTAGCGGGGGCAATGACCCAGTACTTC. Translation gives CAISGSVAGAMTQYF.

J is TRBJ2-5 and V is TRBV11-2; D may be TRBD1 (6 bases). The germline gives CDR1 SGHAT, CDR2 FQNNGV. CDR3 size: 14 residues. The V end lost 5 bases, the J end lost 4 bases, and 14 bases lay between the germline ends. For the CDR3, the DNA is TGTGCCAGCAGCCCCGGACAGAGGTTAGAGACCCAGTACTTC. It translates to CASSPGQRLETQYF.

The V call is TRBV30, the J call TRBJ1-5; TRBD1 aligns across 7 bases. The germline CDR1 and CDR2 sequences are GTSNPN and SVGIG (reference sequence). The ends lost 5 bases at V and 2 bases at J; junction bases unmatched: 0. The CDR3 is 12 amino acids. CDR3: CAWDRGNQPQHF. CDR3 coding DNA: TGTGCCTGGGACAGGGGCAATCAGCCCCAGCATTTT.

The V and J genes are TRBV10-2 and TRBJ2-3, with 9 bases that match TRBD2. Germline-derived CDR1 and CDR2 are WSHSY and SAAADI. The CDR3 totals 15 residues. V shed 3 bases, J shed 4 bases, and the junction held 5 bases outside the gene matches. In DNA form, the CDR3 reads TGCGCCAGCAGTGAATTTAGCGGGGGCGCAGATACGCAGTATTTT. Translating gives CASSEFSGGADTQYF.

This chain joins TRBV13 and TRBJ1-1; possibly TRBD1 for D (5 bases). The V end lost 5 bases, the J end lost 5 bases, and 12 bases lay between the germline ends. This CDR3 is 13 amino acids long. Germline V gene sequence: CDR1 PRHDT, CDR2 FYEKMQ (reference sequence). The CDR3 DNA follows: TGTGCCAGCAGCCGAATGGGGGGTACTGAAGCTTTCTTT. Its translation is CASSRMGGTEAFF. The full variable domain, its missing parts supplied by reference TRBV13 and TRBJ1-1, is AAGVIQSPRHLIKEKRETATLKCYPIPRHDTVYWYQQGPGQDPQFLISFYEKMQSDKGSIPDRFSAQQFSDYHSELNMSSLELGDSALYFCASSRMGGTEAFFGQGTRLTVV.

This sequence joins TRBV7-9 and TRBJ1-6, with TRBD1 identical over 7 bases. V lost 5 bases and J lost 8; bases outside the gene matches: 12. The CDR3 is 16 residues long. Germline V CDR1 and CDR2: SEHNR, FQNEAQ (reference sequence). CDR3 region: CASSAGTASFHSPLHF. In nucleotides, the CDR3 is TGTGCCAGCAGCGCCGGGACAGCCTCTTTTCATTCACCCCTCCACTTT.

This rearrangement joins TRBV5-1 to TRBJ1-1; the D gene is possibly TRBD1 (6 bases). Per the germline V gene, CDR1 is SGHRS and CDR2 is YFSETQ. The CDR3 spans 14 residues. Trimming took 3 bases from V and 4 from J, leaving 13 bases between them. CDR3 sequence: CASSSGQTGTEAFF. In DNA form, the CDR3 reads TGCGCCAGCAGCTCTGGACAGACAGGCACTGAAGCTTTCTTT.

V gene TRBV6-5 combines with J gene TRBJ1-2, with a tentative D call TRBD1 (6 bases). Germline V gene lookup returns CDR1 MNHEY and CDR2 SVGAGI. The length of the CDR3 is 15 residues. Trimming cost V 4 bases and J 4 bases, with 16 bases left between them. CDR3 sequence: CASSSDRRGPYGYTF. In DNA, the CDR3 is TGTGCCAGCAGTTCGGACAGAAGGGGTCCCTATGGCTACACCTTC.

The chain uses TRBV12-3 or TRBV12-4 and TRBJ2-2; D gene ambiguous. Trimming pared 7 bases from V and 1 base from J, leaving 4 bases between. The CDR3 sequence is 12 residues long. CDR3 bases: TGTGCCAGCACCCTGAACACCGGGGAGCTGTTTTTT. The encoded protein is CASTLNTGELFF.

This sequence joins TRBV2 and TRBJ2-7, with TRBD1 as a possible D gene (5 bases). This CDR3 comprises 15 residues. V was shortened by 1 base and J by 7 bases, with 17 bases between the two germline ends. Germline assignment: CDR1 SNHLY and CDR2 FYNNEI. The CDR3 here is CASSEVRSSAGEQYF. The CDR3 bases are TGTGCCAGCAGTGAAGTCAGGTCCTCCGCAGGGGAGCAGTACTTC.

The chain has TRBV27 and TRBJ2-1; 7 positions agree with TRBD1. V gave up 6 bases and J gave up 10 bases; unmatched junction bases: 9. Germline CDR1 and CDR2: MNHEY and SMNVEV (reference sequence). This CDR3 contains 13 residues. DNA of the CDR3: TGTGCCAGCAGGCTACAGGGGCTAGGAGAGCAGTTCTTC. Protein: CASRLQGLGEQFF.

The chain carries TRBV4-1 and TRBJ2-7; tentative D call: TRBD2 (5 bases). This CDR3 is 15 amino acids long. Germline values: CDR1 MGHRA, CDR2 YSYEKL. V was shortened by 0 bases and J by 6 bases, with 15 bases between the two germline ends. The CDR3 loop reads CASSQETVSGFEQYF. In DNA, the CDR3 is TGCGCCAGCAGCCAAGAAACCGTTTCGGGGTTCGAGCAGTACTTC.